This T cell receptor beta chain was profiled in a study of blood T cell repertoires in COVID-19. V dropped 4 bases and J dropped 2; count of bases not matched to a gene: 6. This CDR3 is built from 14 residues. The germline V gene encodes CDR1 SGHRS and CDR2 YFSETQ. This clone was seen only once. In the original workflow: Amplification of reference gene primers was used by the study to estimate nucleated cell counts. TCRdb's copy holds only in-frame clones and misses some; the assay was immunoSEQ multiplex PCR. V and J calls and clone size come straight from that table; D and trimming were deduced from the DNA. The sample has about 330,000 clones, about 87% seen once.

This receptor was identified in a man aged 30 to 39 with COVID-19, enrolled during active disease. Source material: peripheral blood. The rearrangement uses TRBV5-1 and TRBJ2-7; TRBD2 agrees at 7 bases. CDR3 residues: CASSPSGGTYEQYF. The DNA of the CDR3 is TGCGCCAGCAGCCCTTCCGGGGGGACCTACGAGCAGTACTTC.